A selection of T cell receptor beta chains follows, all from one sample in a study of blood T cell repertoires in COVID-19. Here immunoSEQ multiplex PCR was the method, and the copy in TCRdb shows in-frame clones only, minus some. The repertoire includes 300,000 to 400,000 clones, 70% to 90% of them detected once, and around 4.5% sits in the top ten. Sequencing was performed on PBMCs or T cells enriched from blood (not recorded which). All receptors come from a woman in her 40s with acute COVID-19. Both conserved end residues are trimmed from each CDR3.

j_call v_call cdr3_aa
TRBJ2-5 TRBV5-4 ASSPDPTPTGETQY
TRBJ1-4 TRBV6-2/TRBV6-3 ASSYGGTGVEKLF
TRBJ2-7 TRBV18 ASSPNRGYEQY
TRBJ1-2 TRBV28 ASSFPGDYYGYT
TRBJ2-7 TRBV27 ASSFTTRSSEQY
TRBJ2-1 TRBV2 ARNSNRGRRNEQF
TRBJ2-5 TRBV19 ASSIGTGTRPVTQY
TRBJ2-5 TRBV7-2 ASSSGWETQY
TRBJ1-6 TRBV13 ASNQGGPTVGNSPLH
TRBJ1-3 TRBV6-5 ASRDSLAGNTIY
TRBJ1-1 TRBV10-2 ASIGNLDREGITEAF
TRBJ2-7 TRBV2 ASTPDSYEQY
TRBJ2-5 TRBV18 ASSQNSEETQY
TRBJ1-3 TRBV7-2 ASSLGLDRGVRSGNTIY
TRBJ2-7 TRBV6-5 ASSNKPGQIYEQY
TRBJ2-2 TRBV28 ASSLSQKELF
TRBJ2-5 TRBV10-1 ASSVAGTSGRQIPAQY
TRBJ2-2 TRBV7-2 ASRPPGLLSGGELF
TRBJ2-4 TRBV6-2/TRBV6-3 ASSFPQGTGWSKNIQY
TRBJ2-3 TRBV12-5 ASGLGGSYTDTQY
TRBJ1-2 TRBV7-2 ASSLGSGIYGYT
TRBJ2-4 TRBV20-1 SASGTSGRTAKNIQY
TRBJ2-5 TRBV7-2 ASSLAPGLAGRKETQY
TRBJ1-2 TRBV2 ASRSSSLFPNSGNYGYT
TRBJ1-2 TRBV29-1 SVRQGWGYT
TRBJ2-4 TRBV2 AAGTSGRALAKNIQY
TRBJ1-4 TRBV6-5 ASSHDRGGEKLF
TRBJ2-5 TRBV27 ASSFPGTVGTEETQY
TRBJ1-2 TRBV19 ATRRDQGYGYT
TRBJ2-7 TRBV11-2 ASSRAGVNEQY
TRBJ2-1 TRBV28 ASSRPGLAAYNEQF
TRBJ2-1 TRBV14 ASSQFQGGNEQF
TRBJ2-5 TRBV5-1 ASSFGRAPMGGETQY
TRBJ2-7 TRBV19 ASRREGTSYEQY
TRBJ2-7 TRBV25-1 ASSRAGGYEQY
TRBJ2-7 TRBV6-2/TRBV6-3 ASSYTPEARKD
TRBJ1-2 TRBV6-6 ASTADGVGYT
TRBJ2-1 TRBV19 ASKGWRSNEQF
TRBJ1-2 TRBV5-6 ASSLSDTRRMGYT
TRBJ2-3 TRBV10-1 ASSESRNRGAGDTQY
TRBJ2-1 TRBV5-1 ASSLGLAEYNEQF
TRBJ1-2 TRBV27 ASRGGSFHGYT
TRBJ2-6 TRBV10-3 AISDQGATSGANVLT
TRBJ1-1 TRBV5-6 ASSLGGTDYNTEAF
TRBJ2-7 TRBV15 ATSRDRPDEQY
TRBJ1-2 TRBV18 ASSPITGSEGNYGYT
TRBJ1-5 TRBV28 ASAVTGSNQPQH
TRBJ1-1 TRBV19 ASTFRANTEAF
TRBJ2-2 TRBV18 ASSRKGLAATGELF
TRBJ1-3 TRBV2 ATRTGVGNTIY
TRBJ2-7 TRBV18 ASSPPAGGSQY
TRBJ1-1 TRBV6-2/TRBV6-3 ASSQSGTTEAF
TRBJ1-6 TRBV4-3 ASSQGGTGSSYNSPLH
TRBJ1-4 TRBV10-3 ATSPQGATNEKLF